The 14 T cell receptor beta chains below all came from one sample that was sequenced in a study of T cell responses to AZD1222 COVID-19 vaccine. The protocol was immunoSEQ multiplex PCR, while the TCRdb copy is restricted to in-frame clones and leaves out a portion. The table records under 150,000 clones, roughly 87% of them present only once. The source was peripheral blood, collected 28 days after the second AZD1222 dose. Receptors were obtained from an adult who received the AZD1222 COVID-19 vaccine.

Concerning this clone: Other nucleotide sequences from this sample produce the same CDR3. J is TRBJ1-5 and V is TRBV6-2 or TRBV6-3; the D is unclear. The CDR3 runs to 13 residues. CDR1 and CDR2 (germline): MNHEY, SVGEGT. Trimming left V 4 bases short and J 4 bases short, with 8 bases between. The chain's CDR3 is CASSSDGNQPQHF. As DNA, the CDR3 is TGTGCCAGCAGTTCAGACGGTAATCAGCCCCAGCATTTT.

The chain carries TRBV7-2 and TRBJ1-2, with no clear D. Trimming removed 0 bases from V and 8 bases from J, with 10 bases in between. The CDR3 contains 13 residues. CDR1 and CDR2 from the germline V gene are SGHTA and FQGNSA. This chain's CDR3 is CASSLAGSGGYTF. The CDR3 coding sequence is TGTGCCAGCAGCTTAGCAGGGAGTGGGGGCTACACCTTC.

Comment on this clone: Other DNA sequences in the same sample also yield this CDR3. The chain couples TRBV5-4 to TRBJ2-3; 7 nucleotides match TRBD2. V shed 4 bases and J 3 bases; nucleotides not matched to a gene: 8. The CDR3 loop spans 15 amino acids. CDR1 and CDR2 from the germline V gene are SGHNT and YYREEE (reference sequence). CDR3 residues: CASSLDRGVTDTQYF. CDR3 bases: TGTGCCAGCAGCCTGGACCGGGGGGTAACAGATACGCAGTATTTT.

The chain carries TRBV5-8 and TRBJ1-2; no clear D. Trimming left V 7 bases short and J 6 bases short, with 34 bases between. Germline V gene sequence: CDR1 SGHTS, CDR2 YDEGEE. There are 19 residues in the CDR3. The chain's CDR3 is CASGLREDLPHSPGDGYTF. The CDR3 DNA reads TGTGCCAGCGGTTTGCGGGAAGATCTGCCCCACTCGCCCGGGGATGGCTACACCTTC.

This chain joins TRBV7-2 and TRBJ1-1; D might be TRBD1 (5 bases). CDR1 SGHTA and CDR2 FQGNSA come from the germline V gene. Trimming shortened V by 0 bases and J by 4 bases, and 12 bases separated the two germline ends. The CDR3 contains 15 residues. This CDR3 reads CASSLASGRRTEAFF. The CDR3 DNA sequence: TGTGCCAGCAGCTTAGCCTCGGGACGACGCACTGAAGCTTTCTTT.

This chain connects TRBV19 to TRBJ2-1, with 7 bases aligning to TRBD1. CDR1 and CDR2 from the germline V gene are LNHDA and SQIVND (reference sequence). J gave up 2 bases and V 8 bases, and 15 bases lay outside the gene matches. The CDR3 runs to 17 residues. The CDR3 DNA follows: TGTGCCAGTGCCCGCTCTCCAGGGGGTATCGCCTACAATGAGCAGTTCTTC. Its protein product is CASARSPGGIAYNEQFF.

The CDR3: CASSTQLGYEQYF. In DNA, the CDR3 is TGTGCCAGCAGCACCCAGTTGGGATACGAGCAGTACTTC. V gene TRBV6-5 combines with J gene TRBJ2-7; the D is unclear. Trimming took off 6 bases at V and 4 bases at J, with 13 bases between the two ends. The CDR3 covers 13 residues. CDR1 is MNHEY and CDR2 is SVGAGI in the germline V gene.

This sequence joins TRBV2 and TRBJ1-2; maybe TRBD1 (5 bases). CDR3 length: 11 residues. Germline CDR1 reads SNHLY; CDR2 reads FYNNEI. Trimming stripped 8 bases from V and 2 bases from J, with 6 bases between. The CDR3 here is CASDRNYGYTF. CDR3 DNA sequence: TGTGCCAGCGACAGAAACTATGGCTACACCTTC.

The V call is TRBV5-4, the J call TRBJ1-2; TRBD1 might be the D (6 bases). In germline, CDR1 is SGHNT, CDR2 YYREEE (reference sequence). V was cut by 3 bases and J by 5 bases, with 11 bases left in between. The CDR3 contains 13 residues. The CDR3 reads CASSSGGGYGYTF. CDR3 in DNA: TGTGCCAGCAGCTCGGGGGGCGGGTATGGCTACACCTTC.

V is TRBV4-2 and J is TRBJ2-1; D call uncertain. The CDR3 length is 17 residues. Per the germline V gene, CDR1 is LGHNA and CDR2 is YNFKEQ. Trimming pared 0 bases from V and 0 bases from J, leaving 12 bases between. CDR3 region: CASSQDHRRSSYNEQFF. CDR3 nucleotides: TGTGCCAGCAGCCAAGACCACCGAAGGAGCTCCTACAATGAGCAGTTCTTC.

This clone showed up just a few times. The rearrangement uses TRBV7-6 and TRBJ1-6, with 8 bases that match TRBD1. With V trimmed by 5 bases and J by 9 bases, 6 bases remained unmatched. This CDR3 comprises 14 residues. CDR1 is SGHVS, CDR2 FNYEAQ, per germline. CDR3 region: CASSPGTGTSPLHF. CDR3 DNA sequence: TGTGCCAGCAGCCCGGGGACAGGAACTTCACCCCTCCACTTT.

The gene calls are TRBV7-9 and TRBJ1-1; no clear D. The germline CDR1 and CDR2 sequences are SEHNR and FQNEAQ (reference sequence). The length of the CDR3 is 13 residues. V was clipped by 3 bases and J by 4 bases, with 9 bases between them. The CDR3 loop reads CASSLNEGTEAFF. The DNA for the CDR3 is TGTGCCAGCAGCTTGAATGAGGGCACTGAAGCTTTCTTT.

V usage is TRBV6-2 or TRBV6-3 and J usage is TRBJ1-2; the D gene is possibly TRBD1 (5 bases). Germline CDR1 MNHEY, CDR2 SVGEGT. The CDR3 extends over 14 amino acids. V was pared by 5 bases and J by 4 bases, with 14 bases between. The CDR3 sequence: CASSPPGGSYGYTF. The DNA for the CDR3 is TGTGCCAGCAGTCCACCTGGGGGGAGCTATGGCTACACCTTC.

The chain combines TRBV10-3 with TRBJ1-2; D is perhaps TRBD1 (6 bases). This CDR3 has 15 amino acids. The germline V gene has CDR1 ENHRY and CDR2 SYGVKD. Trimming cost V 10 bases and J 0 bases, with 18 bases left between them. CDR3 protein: CATFRGDIANYGYTF. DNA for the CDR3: TGTGCCACGTTCAGGGGAGATATAGCTAACTATGGCTACACCTTC.